This TCR beta chain was recovered during a study of cytomegalovirus exposure and HLA in healthy donors. V was clipped by 1 base and J by 3 bases, with 9 bases between them. Per germline, CDR1 SEHNR and CDR2 FQNEAQ (reference sequence). The CDR3 runs 14 residues. PCR amplification relied on 60 Vbeta primers (plus 13 Jbeta primers). Clones were sequenced by immunoSEQ multiplex PCR, and TCRdb holds only the in-frame ones, with some missing. This table holds 110,000 to 150,000 clones, over 70% found once. J is TRBJ1-2 and V is TRBV7-9; D might be TRBD1 (5 bases). The material sequenced was PBMCs. The sequence was obtained from a man aged 25-45 years in good health and CMV-seronegative. In DNA, the CDR3 is TGTGCCAGCAGCTTAGTCGGGGGATACTATGGCTACACCTTC. It encodes CASSLVGGYYGYTF.